The next 14 T cell receptor beta chains were all read from a single sample in a study of radiotherapy plus CTLA-4 blockade in lung cancer. Generated by immunoSEQ multiplex PCR, the TCRdb table keeps only in-frame clones and is missing some. The table has tens of thousands of clones, about 88% seen once. The sequences come from peripheral blood, collected from a patient treated with radiotherapy plus ipilimumab. These receptors all come from a human donor with non-small cell lung cancer whose response to radiotherapy plus ipilimumab could not be evaluated.

The chain links TRBV28 to TRBJ2-7; D gene unclear. V was pared by 3 bases and J by 4 bases, with 16 bases between. The CDR3 spans 15 residues. CDR1 MDHEN and CDR2 SYDVKM come from the germline V gene. CDR3 amino acids: CASSFSGFALYEQYF. The CDR3 DNA reads as TGTGCCAGCAGTTTTTCCGGGTTCGCCTTATACGAGCAGTACTTC. The entire variable domain, with the rest obtained from reference TRBV28 and TRBJ2-7, is as follows: DVKVTQSSRYLVKRTGEKVFLECVQDMDHENMFWYRQDPGLGLRLIYFSYDVKMKEKGDIPEGYSVSREKKERFSLILESASTNQTSMYLCASSFSGFALYEQYFGPGTRLTVT.

This clone has only a few counts. The V call is TRBV9, the J call TRBJ2-2, with 7 nucleotides matching TRBD1. The length of the CDR3 is 16 residues. Per germline, CDR1 SGDLS and CDR2 YYNGEE. The V segment lost 7 bases and the J segment 2 bases; nucleotides outside the gene matches: 11. The CDR3 is CASEPSGTVNTGELFF. CDR3 DNA sequence: TGTGCCAGCGAACCCTCCGGGACAGTAAACACCGGGGAGCTGTTTTTT. The full variable domain, its missing parts supplied by reference TRBV9 and TRBJ2-2, is DSGVTQTPKHLITATGQRVTLRCSPRSGDLSVYWYQQSLDQGLQFLIQYYNGEERAKGNILERFSAQQFPDLHSELNLSSLELGDSALYFCASEPSGTVNTGELFFGEGSRLTVL.

The chain uses TRBV6-5 and TRBJ2-7; 8 bases align to TRBD1. The CDR3 is 13 amino acids. V was clipped by 4 bases and J by 3 bases; unmatched bases: 2. Germline values: CDR1 MNHEY, CDR2 SVGAGI. As DNA, the CDR3 is TGTGCCAGCAGTTCAGGACAGGGCTACGAGCAGTACTTC. Translation: CASSSGQGYEQYF.

This chain connects TRBV7-9 to TRBJ2-1; D unresolved. CDR1 and CDR2 from the germline V gene are SEHNR and FQNEAQ (reference sequence). Trimming removed 6 bases from V and 4 bases from J, with 10 bases in between. The CDR3 has 13 residues. The CDR3 bases are TGTGCCAGCAGTCGAGGATCTTACAATGAGCAGTTCTTC. Translating gives CASSRGSYNEQFF.

This chain uses TRBV29-1 with TRBJ1-1; 9 bases are a match to TRBD1. Per germline, CDR1 SQVTM and CDR2 ANQGSEA. There are 13 residues in the CDR3. The V segment lost 6 bases and the J segment 2 bases; nucleotides outside the gene matches: 4. The CDR3 nucleotides read TGCAGCGTGAAGGACAGGGGAAACACTGAAGCTTTCTTT. Translation gives CSVKDRGNTEAFF.

The chain is built from TRBV7-2 and TRBJ1-4, with D maybe TRBD1 (5 bases). The CDR3 loop spans 15 amino acids. Germline assignment: CDR1 SGHTA and CDR2 FQGNSA. The ends were cut back, 1 base at V and 10 bases at J, with 16 bases in the middle. This CDR3 is CASSLGGVTGGKLFF. CDR3 DNA: TGTGCCAGCAGCTTAGGGGGGGTCACTGGGGGAAAACTGTTTTTT.

This chain links TRBV28 with TRBJ1-1; 12 bases map to TRBD1. CDR1 and CDR2 from the germline V gene are MDHEN and SYDVKM. CDR3 length: 17 residues. With 5 bases clipped from V and 4 bases from J, the junction kept 11 bases outside the gene matches. CDR3 amino acids: CASSPGTGGASGTEAFF. The CDR3 coding sequence is TGTGCCAGCAGTCCGGGGACAGGGGGCGCTTCGGGCACTGAAGCTTTCTTT.

This chain connects TRBV28 to TRBJ2-1; D ambiguous. Germline CDR1 MDHEN, CDR2 SYDVKM. This CDR3 region has 16 residues. The V end was cut by 5 bases, the J end by 0 bases, with 14 bases between. In DNA form, the CDR3 reads TGTGCCAGCAGTCCTACCCTTATAAGCTCCTACAATGAGCAGTTCTTC. It specifies CASSPTLISSYNEQFF.

The V gene is TRBV18, the J gene TRBJ1-2, with TRBD1 matching over 8 bases. The J segment lost 8 bases and the V segment lost 4 bases, leaving 9 bases of the junction unmatched. Germline CDR1 is KGHSH and CDR2 is LQKENI. The CDR3 length is 14 residues. As DNA, the CDR3 is TGTGCCAGCTCACGCGGACAGGGAGAGAGCGGCTACACCTTC. The encoded protein is CASSRGQGESGYTF.

V and J are TRBV5-1 and TRBJ2-7; 15 positions match TRBD2. The CDR3 has 14 amino acids. Germline lookup yields CDR1 SGHRS and CDR2 YFSETQ. Losses at the gene ends were 7 bases for V and 5 bases for J; bases not matched to a gene: 4. CDR3 in amino acids: CASGLAGGWDEQYF. CDR3 coding DNA: TGCGCCAGCGGACTAGCGGGAGGGTGGGACGAGCAGTACTTC.

The V gene is TRBV27, the J gene TRBJ2-3; a possible D gene is TRBD2 (6 bases). The CDR3 totals 19 residues. V gave up 2 bases and J gave up 0 bases, with 21 bases separating them. Germline V CDR1 and CDR2: MNHEY, SMNVEV (reference sequence). For the CDR3, the DNA is TGTGCCAGCAGTTTAAGGATGGTCCTTAGCGGCTCTAGCACAGATACGCAGTATTTT. As protein: CASSLRMVLSGSSTDTQYF.

The J gene is TRBJ1-2, the V gene TRBV28; D unresolved. The CDR3 has 15 residues. Germline V gives CDR1 MDHEN, CDR2 SYDVKM. Trimming removed 2 bases at V and 1 base at J, with 11 bases between. Here the CDR3 DNA reads TGTGCCAGCAGTTTAGCAGATGGTTATAACTATGGCTACACCTTC. It codes for CASSLADGYNYGYTF.

This chain joins TRBV4-3 and TRBJ1-5; no clear D. CDR3 length: 16 residues. The germline V gene encodes CDR1 LGHNA and CDR2 YSLEER. V was clipped by 0 bases and J by 7 bases, with 16 bases between them. The CDR3 nucleotides read TGCGCCAGCAGCCAAGACTACATTTCCCGGGTCCAGCCCCAGCATTTT. Translation: CASSQDYISRVQPQHF.

This chain uses TRBV5-4 with TRBJ2-4; 9 bases map to TRBD2. Germline assignment: CDR1 SGHNT and CDR2 YYREEE (reference sequence). J was trimmed by 1 base and V by 3 bases; bases with no gene match: 8. The CDR3 runs 17 residues. The CDR3 protein is CASSSDLAGRAKNIQYF. CDR3 in DNA: TGTGCCAGCAGCTCAGATCTAGCGGGAAGGGCCAAAAACATTCAGTACTTC.